This TCR beta chain was captured by sequencing in a study of OX40 agonist ivuxolimab in advanced cancers. Overall study: Averaging 60 years in age, with a range of about 23 to 79, the cohort was around 85% male.

The table came from immunoSEQ multiplex PCR; TCRdb's copy has only in-frame clones and leaves some out. This sample has about 68,000 clones, with roughly 84% found just once. V lost 6 bases to trimming and J lost 0 bases, with 11 bases between them. Per germline, CDR1 LGHNT and CDR2 FRNRAP. This CDR3 comprises 14 residues. This chain uses TRBV12-5 with TRBJ1-1, with a possible D match to TRBD1 (6 bases). This receptor was identified in an adult with an advanced solid tumor such as melanoma, head and neck, liver or kidney cancer. This material consisted of CD4+ or CD8+ T cells sorted from blood, taken in a trial of the OX40 agonist ivuxolimab. Written as DNA, the CDR3 is TGTGCTAGTGGCAGGACAGCCCTGAACACTGAAGCTTTCTTT. It is translated as CASGRTALNTEAFF.